The 12 T cell receptor beta chains given below trace back to one sample, sequenced in a study of cytomegalovirus exposure and HLA in healthy donors (dated by TCRdb to about 2017). Libraries came from the immunoSEQ multiplex PCR assay. A mixture of 60 forward primers for TCR Vbeta segments and 13 reverse primers for TCR Jbeta segments was used in the multiplex PCR. TCRdb obtained this table from immuneACCESS and retained in-frame rearrangements with V and J assigned. These tables miss some clones; where compared with another copy, unresolved V genes account for less than half of the shortfall, and the remainder is unexplained. This sample has roughly 100,000 clones in its table, and roughly 80% of those were observed once. The top ten clones comprise around 7% of the sample. The sample was PBMCs. These receptors were obtained from a man in his forties or fifties in good health and CMV-seropositive.

In DNA, the CDR3 is TGCGCCAGCAGTTCAAGCGGGGGGGCTCTAAATGAGCAGTTCTTC. This translates into CASSSSGGALNEQFF. The chain carries TRBV5-1 and TRBJ2-1, with 10 bases matching TRBD2. Trimming removed 5 bases from V and 7 bases from J; junction bases left unmatched: 9. This CDR3 contains 15 residues. Germline V gene lookup returns CDR1 SGHRS and CDR2 YFSETQ.

This clone was observed a single time. The V and J genes are TRBV29-1 and TRBJ2-6; 8 bases are a match to TRBD1. The CDR3 is 16 amino acids. From germline, CDR1 is SQVTM and CDR2 ANQGSEA. Trimming removed 6 bases from V and 2 bases from J; junction bases left unmatched: 9. This CDR3 is CSVPTRDRTGANVLTF. The CDR3 coding sequence is TGCAGCGTGCCCACACGGGACAGGACTGGGGCCAACGTCCTGACTTTC.

This clone was detected a few times. This chain connects TRBV4-1 to TRBJ2-3; D unclear. Germline CDR1 reads MGHRA; CDR2 reads YSYEKL. V gave up 0 bases and J gave up 2 bases, with 9 bases separating them. CDR3 size: 15 residues. The CDR3, as DNA: TGCGCCAGCAGCCAAGACCGTGCGGTCACAGATACGCAGTATTTT. The encoded protein is CASSQDRAVTDTQYF.

Comments on this clone: The identical CDR3 is also encoded by other nucleotide sequences in the sample. This chain joins TRBV6-5 and TRBJ1-1, with 10 bases matching TRBD1. The CDR3 spans 14 residues. The J segment lost 5 bases and the V segment lost 6 bases, leaving 6 bases of the junction unmatched. Germline V gene lookup returns CDR1 MNHEY and CDR2 SVGAGI. The CDR3 nucleotides read TGTGCCAGCAGCCTTGGACAGGGGGGGACTGAAGCTTTCTTT. This gives the protein CASSLGQGGTEAFF.

This clone was picked up a small number of times. The chain has TRBV28 and TRBJ2-7; tentative D call: TRBD1 (6 bases). The CDR3 is made up of 13 amino acids. V shed 5 bases and J shed 12 bases, with 20 bases lying between them. The germline V gene has CDR1 MDHEN and CDR2 SYDVKM. The CDR3, as DNA: TGTGCCAGCAGTCCACCCCTAGGGGGAAGGGTGTACTTC. Its translation is CASSPPLGGRVYF. The full variable domain, rest sourced from reference TRBV28 and TRBJ2-7, is DVKVTQSSRYLVKRTGEKVFLECVQDMDHENMFWYRQDPGLGLRLIYFSYDVKMKEKGDIPEGYSVSREKKERFSLILESASTNQTSMYLCASSPPLGGRVYFGPGTRLTVT.

This chain uses TRBV21-1 with TRBJ2-5; TRBD2 was called by the table and not checked on the DNA. TRBV21-1 is annotated as a pseudogene. This CDR3 has 16 amino acids. The CDR3 spells CASSNTSGMGQETQYF. The CDR3 DNA is TGTGCCAGCAGCAATACTAGCGGGATGGGGCAAGAGACCCAGTACTTC.

The chain joins TRBV29-1 to TRBJ1-1, with unresolved D. The V end lost 7 bases, the J end lost 11 bases, and 17 bases lay between the germline ends. The CDR3 is made up of 11 amino acids. Germline lookup yields CDR1 SQVTM and CDR2 ANQGSEA. The CDR3 here is CSASEVRGAFF. In DNA form, the CDR3 reads TGCAGCGCTTCCGAGGTCCGAGGGGCTTTCTTT. The whole variable domain, remainder taken from reference TRBV29-1 and TRBJ1-1, is SAVISQKPSRDICQRGTSLTIQCQVDSQVTMMFWYRQQPGQSLTLIATANQGSEATYESGFVIDKFPISRPNLTFSTLTVSNMSPEDSSIYLCSASEVRGAFFGQGTRLTVV.

This clone was seen a few times. Here the CDR3 DNA reads TGTGCCAGCAGTTATAGGCGGACAGATAATTCACCCCTCCACTTT. This translates into CASSYRRTDNSPLHF. The chain is built from TRBV6-6 and TRBJ1-6, with a possible D match to TRBD1 (6 bases). Germline V CDR1 and CDR2: MNHNY, SVGAGI (reference sequence). The CDR3 covers 15 residues. The V and J ends lost 3 bases and 5 bases respectively, with 11 bases between them.

A few counts support this clone. The chain employs TRBV5-1 and TRBJ1-5; TRBD1 matches 9 bases. Germline loops: CDR1 SGHRS, CDR2 YFSETQ. V was pared by 4 bases and J by 6 bases, with 8 bases of the junction left unmatched. The CDR3 has 15 amino acids. The CDR3 protein is CASSPGGTGLQPQHF. CDR3 coding DNA: TGCGCCAGCAGCCCGGGTGGGACAGGGCTTCAGCCCCAGCATTTT.

The chain links TRBV5-1 to TRBJ2-7, with 7 bases aligning to TRBD1. The CDR3 is 15 residues long. CDR1 is SGHRS, CDR2 YFSETQ, per germline. With 0 bases clipped from V and 4 bases from J, the junction kept 7 bases outside the gene matches. CDR3 DNA sequence: TGCGCCAGCAGCTTGGGGGGGACAGCGAATTACGAGCAGTACTTC. Protein: CASSLGGTANYEQYF.

The chain joins TRBV27 to TRBJ2-3; 8 bases map to TRBD1. CDR3 length equals 15 residues. Germline loops: CDR1 MNHEY, CDR2 SMNVEV (reference sequence). Trimming cost V 6 bases and J 5 bases; bases outside gene matches: 10. The CDR3 region is CASSLLDRARDTQYF. As DNA, the CDR3 is TGTGCCAGCAGCCTTTTGGACAGGGCGAGAGATACGCAGTATTTT.

The rearrangement links TRBV28 to TRBJ1-2; TRBD1 matches at 9 bases. The CDR3 contains 14 residues. Germline loops: CDR1 MDHEN, CDR2 SYDVKM. With V trimmed by 6 bases and J by 8 bases, 10 bases remained unmatched. DNA for the CDR3: TGTGCCAGCAGGGCCGGGACAGGGCATAGGGGCTACACCTTC. It encodes CASRAGTGHRGYTF.